The 30 T cell receptor beta chains given below trace back to one sample, sequenced in a study of blood T cell repertoires in COVID-19 (TCRdb year 2020). Libraries were prepared through the immunoSEQ multiplex PCR assay. Drawn from immuneACCESS, this table holds only the in-frame rearrangements with V and J called that TCRdb kept. Clones are partly lost; checked studies trace under half to an unresolved V gene and leave the rest unexplained. The sample data list 500,000 or so clones, and around 90% of these were observed just once. Approximately 0.7% of the sample lies in the top ten. The source material was PBMCs or T cells enriched from blood (not recorded which). These receptors originate from a woman aged 18-35 years who had recovered from COVID-19.

The chain combines TRBV19 with TRBJ1-2, with 7 positions matching TRBD1. CDR1 is LNHDA and CDR2 is SQIVND in the germline V gene (reference sequence). This CDR3 comprises 15 residues. V lost 3 bases to trimming and J lost 1 base; unmatched junction nucleotides: 5. The chain's CDR3 is CASSIGQAHNYGYTF. The DNA for the CDR3 is TGTGCCAGTAGTATTGGACAGGCCCATAACTATGGCTACACCTTC.

This clone was seen just once. The J gene is TRBJ2-7, the V gene TRBV27; 7 positions agree with TRBD1. In germline, CDR1 is MNHEY, CDR2 SMNVEV (reference sequence). There are 14 residues in the CDR3. V lost 4 bases to trimming and J lost 7 bases; unmatched junction nucleotides: 10. This CDR3 is CASSSRDRDGEQYF. As DNA, the CDR3 is TGTGCCAGCAGTTCTCGCGACAGGGATGGGGAGCAGTACTTC.

The gene calls are TRBV11-3 and TRBJ2-5; D gene unclear. Germline CDR1 and CDR2: SGHNT and YENEEA. The CDR3 is made up of 13 amino acids. Trimming took off 5 bases at V and 5 bases at J, with 12 bases between the two ends. CDR3 sequence (DNA): TGTGCCAGCAGCCTCGGGTCCTCTGAGACCCAGTACTTC. The encoded protein is CASSLGSSETQYF.

This chain links TRBV18 with TRBJ1-1; 10 bases are shared with TRBD1. The CDR3 has 14 amino acids. In germline, CDR1 is KGHSH, CDR2 LQKENI. The V gene end was trimmed by 6 bases and the J gene end by 5 bases; junction bases not matched to a gene: 6. The CDR3 region is CASSGTGDRTEAFF. In DNA, the CDR3 is TGTGCCAGCTCCGGGACAGGGGATAGGACTGAAGCTTTCTTT. Together with reference TRBV18 and TRBJ1-1, the CDR3 gives the full variable domain: NAGVMQNPRHLVRRRGQEARLRCSPMKGHSHVYWYRQLPEEGLKFMVYLQKENIIDESGMPKERFSAEFPKEGPSILRIQQVVRGDSAAYFCASSGTGDRTEAFFGQGTRLTVV.

The V and J genes are TRBV3-1 (or the pseudogene TRBV3-2) and TRBJ2-1, with 12 bases identical to TRBD2. Germline V lookup: CDR1 LGHDT, CDR2 YNNKEL (reference sequence). Germline trimming cut 8 bases from V and 7 bases from J; bases unmatched to any gene: 12. CDR3 size: 16 residues. CDR3 coding DNA: TGTGCCAGCGGGGACCTCGCTAGCGGGGGGGTTAATGAGCAGTTCTTC. Amino acids: CASGDLASGGVNEQFF.

The chain joins TRBV18 to TRBJ2-1; 8 bases align to TRBD1. V dropped 8 bases and J dropped 0; count of bases not matched to a gene: 3. CDR3 length: 14 residues. Germline V gene sequence: CDR1 KGHSH, CDR2 LQKENI. CDR3 sequence: CASDRGFSYNEQFF. The CDR3 nucleotides are TGTGCCAGCGACAGGGGCTTCTCCTACAATGAGCAGTTCTTC.

The gene calls are TRBV14 and TRBJ2-7; a possible D gene is TRBD1 (6 bases). Germline lookup yields CDR1 SGHDN and CDR2 FVKESK. Trimming cost V 9 bases and J 0 bases, with 18 bases left between them. The CDR3 length is 15 residues. This CDR3 reads CARRAGRGFSYEQYF. Here the CDR3 DNA reads TGTGCCAGAAGAGCAGGCAGGGGATTCTCCTACGAGCAGTACTTC.

The chain carries TRBV7-9 and TRBJ2-5; tentative D call: TRBD1 (6 bases). The CDR3 covers 12 residues. V lost 6 bases to trimming and J lost 10 bases, with 15 bases between them. Germline CDR1 and CDR2: SEHNR and FQNEAQ (reference sequence). The DNA of the CDR3 is TGTGCCAGCAGTTTTACAGGGACGAGCCAGTACTTC. It yields the protein CASSFTGTSQYF.

V and J are TRBV2 and TRBJ1-5, with D unresolved. Trimming shortened V by 6 bases and J by 9 bases, and 15 bases separated the two germline ends. Germline CDR1 is SNHLY and CDR2 is FYNNEI. The CDR3 consists of 13 residues. The CDR3 DNA reads as TGTGCCAGCAGAACCGACGGAGCTGGGCCCCAGCATTTT. Protein: CASRTDGAGPQHF.

The chain couples TRBV18 to TRBJ1-1, with D perhaps TRBD1 (5 bases). The CDR3 runs 15 residues. Deletions cut 5 bases from V and 1 base from J, with 14 bases between. The germline V gene has CDR1 KGHSH and CDR2 LQKENI. CDR3 sequence: CASSVTGSSNTEAFF. As DNA, the CDR3 is TGTGCCAGCTCAGTCACAGGTTCCTCGAACACTGAAGCTTTCTTT.

The chain recombines TRBV30 with TRBJ2-1, with D uncertain. CDR1 and CDR2 (germline): GTSNPN, SVGIG (reference sequence). The CDR3 has 11 amino acids. V was trimmed by 3 bases and J by 6 bases, leaving 6 bases between them. CDR3 sequence reads: CAWSPRNEQFF. The CDR3 bases are TGTGCCTGGAGCCCGCGCAATGAGCAGTTCTTC.

The V call is TRBV11-2, the J call TRBJ2-3, with 8 bases lining up with TRBD1. Germline-derived CDR1 and CDR2 are SGHAT and FQNNGV. The V and J ends lost 3 bases and 2 bases, in that order; junction bases with no gene match: 13. The CDR3 covers 18 residues. The CDR3 DNA reads TGTGCCAGCAGCTTCCGGGCCATCCGGGACAGGTACACAGATACGCAGTATTTT. Amino acids: CASSFRAIRDRYTDTQYF.

The genes are TRBV15 and TRBJ1-3; D perhaps matches TRBD1 (5 bases). The germline V gene has CDR1 LNHNV and CDR2 YYDKDF (reference sequence). There are 17 residues in the CDR3. Trimming stripped 4 bases from V and 4 bases from J, with 20 bases between. The DNA for the CDR3 is TGTGCCACCAGCACCGCGGCGGGGGGGACGGGAGGAAACACCATATATTTT. Amino acids: CATSTAAGGTGGNTIYF.

The chain carries TRBV30 and TRBJ1-2; 9 bases are shared with TRBD1. V trimming: 5 bases; J trimming: 8 bases; junction bases outside the gene matches: 12. The CDR3 extends over 14 amino acids. CDR1 GTSNPN and CDR2 SVGIG come from the germline V gene (reference sequence). The CDR3 DNA reads TGTGCCTGGCAGGGGACAGGGCTTACGGAAGGCTACACCTTC. The encoded protein is CAWQGTGLTEGYTF.

This clone turned up a few times. The chain recombines TRBV5-4 with TRBJ2-5; 7 bases align to TRBD2. V was clipped by 1 base and J by 5 bases; unmatched bases: 8. The CDR3 covers 15 residues. Germline values: CDR1 SGHNT, CDR2 YYREEE (reference sequence). The DNA for the CDR3 is TGTGCCAGCAGCTTGAATAGCGGGTTCAGCGAGACCCAGTACTTC. Its translation is CASSLNSGFSETQYF.

CDR3 bases: TGTGCCAGCAGCCAAGGACAGTACGAGCAGTACTTC. Translation gives CASSQGQYEQYF. The chain links TRBV7-9 to TRBJ2-7, with a possible D match to TRBD1 (6 bases). V lost 5 bases to trimming and J lost 4 bases, with 9 bases between them. Per the germline V gene, CDR1 is SEHNR and CDR2 is FQNEAQ (reference sequence). The CDR3 totals 12 residues.

This chain uses TRBV19 with TRBJ2-2; the D is unclear. CDR1 and CDR2 (germline): LNHDA, SQIVND (reference sequence). CDR3 length: 14 amino acids. The V end was cut by 5 bases, the J end by 4 bases, with 11 bases between. CDR3 protein: CASSVSSGTGELFF. The CDR3 nucleotides are TGTGCCAGTAGTGTTTCGTCGGGCACCGGGGAGCTGTTTTTT.

The chain carries TRBV7-9 and TRBJ1-4; a possible D gene is TRBD1 (6 bases). The CDR3 loop spans 13 amino acids. Trimming pared 4 bases from V and 7 bases from J, leaving 10 bases between. Germline V gives CDR1 SEHNR, CDR2 FQNEAQ (reference sequence). The CDR3 sequence: CASSWEGGEKLFF. The CDR3, as DNA: TGTGCCAGCAGCTGGGAAGGGGGTGAAAAACTGTTTTTT.

The chain has TRBV11-2 and TRBJ1-1; D remains unclear. In germline, CDR1 is SGHAT, CDR2 FQNNGV. The CDR3 has 19 amino acids. With 5 bases removed from V and 6 bases from J, the gap between germline ends came to 31 bases. CDR3: CASSPRLKGEMRKEAEAFF. For the CDR3, the DNA is TGTGCCAGCAGCCCCCGTTTGAAGGGCGAAATGAGAAAGGAGGCTGAAGCTTTCTTT.

The rearrangement uses TRBV3-1 (or the pseudogene TRBV3-2) and TRBJ1-2; D is uncertain. The CDR3 length is 14 residues. Per germline, CDR1 LGHDT and CDR2 YNNKEL (reference sequence). V lost 0 bases and J lost 4, with 9 bases in between. CDR3: CASSQDGGFYGYTF. CDR3 nucleotides: TGTGCCAGCAGCCAAGACGGAGGGTTCTATGGCTACACCTTC.

V is TRBV5-5 and J is TRBJ2-5; 8 bases map to TRBD1. Trimming at V came to 3 bases and at J to 4 bases, leaving 8 bases not matched to a gene. This CDR3 contains 15 residues. In germline, CDR1 is SGHKS, CDR2 YYEKEE (reference sequence). CDR3 residues: CASSSWGTGRETQYF. CDR3 nucleotide sequence: TGTGCCAGCAGCTCCTGGGGGACAGGACGAGAGACCCAGTACTTC. The complete variable domain, with remaining parts taken from reference TRBV5-5 and TRBJ2-5, reads DAGVTQSPTHLIKTRGQQVTLRCSPISGHKSVSWYQQVLGQGPQFIFQYYEKEERGRGNFPDRFSARQFPNYSSELNVNALLLGDSALYLCASSSWGTGRETQYFGPGTRLLVL.

J is TRBJ2-3 and V is TRBV5-1; TRBD1 might be the D (6 bases). The CDR3 is made up of 15 amino acids. Germline CDR1 and CDR2: SGHRS and YFSETQ. V was cut by 0 bases and J by 2 bases, with 10 bases left in between. In nucleotides, the CDR3 is TGCGCCAGCAGCTTGGAGGGACACCACACAGATACGCAGTATTTT. As protein: CASSLEGHHTDTQYF.

This chain connects TRBV5-1 to TRBJ1-5; 10 nucleotides match TRBD1. CDR1 is SGHRS and CDR2 is YFSETQ in the germline V gene. The trim removed 0 bases at V and 5 bases at J, leaving 2 bases unmatched. This CDR3 has 15 amino acids. CDR3 bases: TGCGCCAGCAGCTTGGCCGGACAGGGGGATCAGCCCCAGCATTTT. Encoded protein: CASSLAGQGDQPQHF.

The gene calls are TRBV3-1 (or the pseudogene TRBV3-2) and TRBJ1-1, with TRBD1 matching 7 bases. CDR1 and CDR2 (germline): LGHDT, YNNKEL (reference sequence). The CDR3 runs 14 residues. Trimming removed 8 bases from V and 7 bases from J; junction bases left unmatched: 13. The DNA of the CDR3 is TGTGCCAGCTCCCGCAGGGGGGCTAGGGGTGAAGCTTTCTTT. It encodes CASSRRGARGEAFF.

The J gene is TRBJ1-5, the V gene TRBV2; D unclear. Germline loops: CDR1 SNHLY, CDR2 FYNNEI. V lost 5 bases and J 0 bases, leaving 5 bases between the germline ends. The CDR3 is 13 residues long. CDR3 sequence reads: CASSISSNQPQHF. In nucleotides, the CDR3 is TGTGCCAGCAGTATTAGTAGCAATCAGCCCCAGCATTTT. The full variable domain, in which reference TRBV2 and TRBJ1-5 provide the parts outside the CDR3, is EPEVTQTPSHQVTQMGQEVILRCVPISNHLYFYWYRQILGQKVEFLVSFYNNEISEKSEIFDDQFSVERPDGSNFTLKIRSTKLEDSAMYFCASSISSNQPQHFGDGTRLSIL.

This chain links TRBV9 with TRBJ2-3; 9 bases line up with TRBD2. Trimming at V came to 3 bases and at J to 2 bases, leaving 7 bases not matched to a gene. Looked up from germline, CDR1 is SGDLS and CDR2 is YYNGEE. CDR3 size: 16 residues. CDR3 sequence: CASSETGTSITDTQYF. CDR3 DNA: TGTGCCAGCAGCGAGACCGGGACTAGCATCACAGATACGCAGTATTTT.

The chain combines TRBV30 with TRBJ2-3; the match to TRBD2 covers 7 bases. J gave up 6 bases and V 4 bases, and 10 bases lay outside the gene matches. CDR3 length: 14 amino acids. From germline, CDR1 is GTSNPN and CDR2 SVGIG (reference sequence). The CDR3 region is CAWNGGRGGDTQYF. The CDR3 region has the DNA TGTGCCTGGAACGGGGGGAGGGGAGGGGATACGCAGTATTTT. Full variable domain (missing parts from reference TRBV30 and TRBJ2-3): SQTIHQWPATLVQPVGSPLSLECTVEGTSNPNLYWYRQAAGRGLQLLFYSVGIGQISSEVPQNLSASRPQDRQFILSSKKLLLSDSGFYLCAWNGGRGGDTQYFGPGTRLTVL.

CDR3 protein: CASSLKLGVNYGYTF. In DNA, the CDR3 is TGTGCCAGCAGCTTAAAATTGGGAGTTAACTATGGCTACACCTTC. The chain links TRBV11-2 to TRBJ1-2; D uncertain. The ends were cut back, 2 bases at V and 1 base at J, with 11 bases in the middle. The germline CDR1 and CDR2 sequences are SGHAT and FQNNGV. CDR3 length: 15 residues.

The CDR3 sequence: CASGLPEGAVYGYTF. The CDR3 nucleotides read TGTGCTAGTGGTCTCCCCGAGGGGGCTGTCTATGGCTACACCTTC. The V gene is TRBV12-5, the J gene TRBJ1-2, with 7 bases identical to TRBD1. This CDR3 contains 15 residues. The germline V gene has CDR1 LGHNT and CDR2 FRNRAP. The J segment lost 4 bases and the V segment lost 5 bases, leaving 10 bases of the junction unmatched.

The rearrangement joins TRBV19 to TRBJ2-7; 7 bases match TRBD1. The V and J ends lost 5 bases and 2 bases, in that order; junction bases with no gene match: 9. Germline V CDR1 and CDR2: LNHDA, SQIVND (reference sequence). The CDR3 contains 15 residues. DNA of the CDR3: TGTGCCAGTAGTGCAGCTTACAGGGGAACCTACGAGCAGTACTTC. Protein sequence: CASSAAYRGTYEQYF. Looking up the rest from reference TRBV19 and TRBJ2-7 gives the full variable domain: DGGITQSPKYLFRKEGQNVTLSCEQNLNHDAMYWYRQDPGQGLRLIYYSQIVNDFQKGDIAEGYSVSREKKESFPLTVTSAQKNPTAFYLCASSAAYRGTYEQYFGPGTRLTVT.